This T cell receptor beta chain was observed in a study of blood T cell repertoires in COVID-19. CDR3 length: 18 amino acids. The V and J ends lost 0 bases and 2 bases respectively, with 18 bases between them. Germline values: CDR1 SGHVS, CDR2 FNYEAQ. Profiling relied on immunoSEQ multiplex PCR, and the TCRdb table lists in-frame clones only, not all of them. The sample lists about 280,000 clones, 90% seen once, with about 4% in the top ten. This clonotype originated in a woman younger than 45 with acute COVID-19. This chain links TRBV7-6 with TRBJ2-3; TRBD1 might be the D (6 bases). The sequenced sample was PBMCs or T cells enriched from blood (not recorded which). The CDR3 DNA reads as TGTGCCAGCAGCTTAGCGAGCCGAGACAGGTGGGACACAGATACGCAGTATTTT. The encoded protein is CASSLASRDRWDTDTQYF.